The clone carrying this T cell receptor (beta chain) has only a few counts. The antigen is unknown. This sample stems from a study of blood T cells in healthy people across ages. The study, taken as a whole, reports: Estimated diversity, derived from one million T cells, was regarded as an underestimate.

A J-beta primer mix and a sample-barcoded 5' primer were used in a second PCR of about 7 to 12 cycles. Each of the cDNA molecules was tagged by a template-switch adaptor with 12 random nucleotides. TCRdb reprocessed the 5' RACE reads with MiXCR, giving one entry per CDR3 protein. The data show around 800,000 distinct CDR3 sequences, about half seen once. Germline V gene sequence: CDR1 LGHNA, CDR2 YSLEER. Trimming stripped 0 bases from V and 7 bases from J, with 13 bases between. This CDR3 contains 14 residues. The receptor was derived from a man older than 75 in good health. The V and J genes are TRBV4-3 and TRBJ2-7; maybe TRBD2 (6 bases). The specimen was blood. This CDR3 reads CASSQDSGRREQYF. Written as DNA, the CDR3 is TGCGCCAGCAGCCAAGATTCGGGGAGGAGGGAGCAGTACTTC.